This T cell receptor beta chain was documented in a study of cytomegalovirus exposure and HLA in healthy donors. Germline loops: CDR1 SGHKS, CDR2 YYEKEE (reference sequence). The CDR3 sequence is 15 residues long. Between the trimmed V and J ends, which lost 4 bases and 0 bases, there was a span of 12 bases. The PCR ran on 60 Vbeta and 13 Jbeta primers. Measured with immunoSEQ multiplex PCR; TCRdb has only the in-frame clones, and not every one. The table records some 190,000 clones, about four fifths of them present only once. Whole-study findings and limits: Reports showed the classifier diagnosing cytomegalovirus status with high specificity and sensitivity.

On this clone: Its specificity is not known.

The sequencing sample was made of PBMCs. The TCR was taken from a woman aged 25 to 45 in good health and CMV-seronegative. J is TRBJ2-3 and V is TRBV5-5; a weak D match, TRBD2 (7 bases). CDR3 amino acids: CASSPAGASTDTQYF. CDR3 in DNA: TGTGCCAGCAGCCCGGCGGGGGCTAGCACAGATACGCAGTATTTT.